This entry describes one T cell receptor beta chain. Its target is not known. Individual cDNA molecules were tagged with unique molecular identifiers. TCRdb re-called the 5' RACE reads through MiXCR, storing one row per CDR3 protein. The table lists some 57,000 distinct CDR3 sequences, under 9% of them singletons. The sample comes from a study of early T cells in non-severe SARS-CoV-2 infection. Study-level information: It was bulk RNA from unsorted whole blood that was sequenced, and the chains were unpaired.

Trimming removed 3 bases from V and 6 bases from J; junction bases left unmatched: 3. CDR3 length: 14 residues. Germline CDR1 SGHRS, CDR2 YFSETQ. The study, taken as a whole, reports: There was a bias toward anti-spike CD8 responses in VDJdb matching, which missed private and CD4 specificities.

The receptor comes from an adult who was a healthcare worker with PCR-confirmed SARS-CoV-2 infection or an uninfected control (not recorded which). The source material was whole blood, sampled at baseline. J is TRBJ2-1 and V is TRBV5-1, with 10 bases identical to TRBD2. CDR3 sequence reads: CASSSLAGVNEQFF. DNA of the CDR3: TGCGCCAGCAGCTCCCTAGCGGGGGTCAATGAGCAGTTCTTC.